These T cell receptor beta chains were read from a single sample in a study of T-cell memory formation after mild COVID-19. TCRdb redid the calling of the 5' RACE reads with MiXCR, one entry per CDR3 protein. The sample has about 29,000 distinct CDR3 sequences, around 16% seen once. The sample comprised PBMCs or a T cell subset sorted from them (not recorded which). The receptor source for this set is an adult who had mild COVID-19 (a few samples of this study predate the infection). Cell type and time point are not known. Each CDR3 is given with its conserved first and last residue. The order of the fields is clone size, V gene, J gene, D gene, CDR3 protein, CDR3 DNA. D genes are given only for firm matches. Size values are once, few and many counts, or a class for expanded clones, and some rows have none.

many	TRBV10-2	TRBJ1-5	.	CASSESLLHINQPQHF	TGCGCCAGCAGTGAGTCGCTGTTGCACATTAATCAGCCCCAGCATTTT
many	TRBV7-3	TRBJ2-3	TRBD2	CASREIGGVDTQYF	TGTGCCAGCAGGGAAATCGGGGGGGTGGATACGCAGTATTTT
.	TRBV9	TRBJ2-1	TRBD2	CASSARRTSGSLNEQFF	TGTGCCAGCAGCGCGAGACGGACTAGCGGGTCCCTCAATGAGCAGTTCTTC
many	TRBV7-2	TRBJ2-5	.	CASSLTRETQYF	TGTGCCAGCAGCTTGACGCGGGAGACCCAGTACTTC
many	TRBV7-2	TRBJ2-4	TRBD1	CASSSRKTGNIQYF	TGTGCCAGCAGCTCAAGAAAGACAGGGAACATTCAGTACTTC
many	TRBV2	TRBJ2-7	.	CASRLPAYEQYF	TGTGCCAGCAGGCTCCCAGCCTACGAGCAGTACTTC
once	TRBV7-3	TRBJ2-3	TRBD2	CASSKAGGGDTQYF	TGTGCCAGCAGCAAAGCGGGAGGTGGGGATACGCAGTATTTT
many	TRBV7-9	TRBJ1-2	.	CASSLDLSGYGYTF	TGTGCCAGCAGCTTAGACCTCTCGGGCTATGGCTACACCTTC
few	TRBV2	TRBJ2-1	TRBD2	CASRDDWSGSRDEQFF	TGTGCCAGCAGAGACGACTGGAGCGGGAGTAGGGATGAGCAGTTCTTC
many	TRBV5-6	TRBJ1-2	.	CASSHPRGGPFGYTF	TGTGCCAGCAGCCACCCCCGAGGGGGGCCCTTTGGCTACACCTTC
few	TRBV6-1	TRBJ1-1	.	CASSEKGLNTEAFF	TGTGCCAGCAGTGAAAAGGGGCTGAACACTGAAGCTTTCTTT
many	TRBV5-1	TRBJ2-3	.	CASSLVSPGSDTQYF	TGCGCCAGCAGCTTGGTCAGTCCCGGTTCAGATACGCAGTATTTT
many	TRBV12-3/TRBV12-4	TRBJ1-3	.	CASSFEGGMGNTIYF	TGTGCCAGCAGTTTTGAGGGGGGTATGGGAAACACCATATATTTT
.	TRBV9	TRBJ1-3	.	CASSVAGSDVSGNTIYF	TGTGCCAGCAGCGTGGCGGGGTCCGATGTCTCTGGAAACACCATATATTTT
.	TRBV6-5	TRBJ2-1	.	CASSPRGSGQFF	TGTGCCAGCAGCCCTCGAGGGAGCGGGCAGTTCTTC
many	TRBV7-2	TRBJ2-1	.	CASSLAGTPRYNEQFF	TGTGCCAGCAGCTTAGCAGGGACTCCACGGTACAATGAGCAGTTCTTC
.	TRBV7-6	TRBJ2-7	.	CASSLGYQGGSDYEQYF	TGTGCCAGCAGCTTAGGCTACCAGGGAGGTTCGGACTACGAGCAGTACTTC
many	TRBV24-1	TRBJ2-1	.	CATSVPGKGEQFF	TGTGCCACCAGTGTGCCGGGTAAGGGTGAGCAGTTCTTC
many	TRBV12-3/TRBV12-4	TRBJ2-2	TRBD2	CASSPGTSGGNSNTGELFF	TGTGCCAGCAGCCCTGGGACTAGCGGGGGGAATTCGAACACCGGGGAGCTGTTTTTT
many	TRBV20-1	TRBJ2-3	TRBD1	CSAHNPGGPSTDTQYF	TGCAGTGCGCACAACCCAGGGGGCCCTTCCACAGATACGCAGTATTTT
few	TRBV6-2/TRBV6-3	TRBJ2-1	.	CASSITGTHNEQFF	TGTGCCAGCAGCATAACCGGGACACACAATGAGCAGTTCTTC
many	TRBV6-5	TRBJ1-6	.	CASSYSVQSSPLHF	TGTGCCAGCAGTTACTCTGTGCAAAGTTCACCCCTCCACTTT
.	TRBV5-1	TRBJ1-1	.	CASSPQGSEAFF	TGCGCCAGCAGCCCCCAGGGTTCTGAAGCTTTCTTT
many	TRBV20-1	TRBJ2-1	.	CSAREPRSSYNEQFF	TGCAGTGCTAGGGAACCGAGAAGCTCCTACAATGAGCAGTTCTTC
many	TRBV7-2	TRBJ2-1	TRBD2	CASSPEREGYNEQFF	TGTGCCAGCAGCCCCGAGCGGGAGGGTTACAATGAGCAGTTCTTC
.	TRBV5-6	TRBJ1-1	.	CASVGSGRAPNTEAFF	TGTGCCAGCGTCGGAAGCGGTAGGGCGCCGAACACTGAAGCTTTCTTT
.	TRBV4-3	TRBJ2-7	.	CASSQRDGPYEQYF	TGCGCCAGCAGCCAACGGGACGGACCCTACGAGCAGTACTTC
many	TRBV7-6	TRBJ2-7	TRBD1	CASSPTGQGINEQYF	TGTGCCAGCAGCCCAACAGGACAGGGGATAAACGAGCAGTACTTC
.	TRBV18	TRBJ2-4	.	CASSPPGALAKNIQYF	TGTGCCAGCTCACCACCTGGGGCCTTAGCCAAAAACATTCAGTACTTC
many	TRBV20-1	TRBJ2-3	.	CSATFITDTQYF	TGCAGTGCTACTTTTATCACAGATACGCAGTATTTT
many	TRBV25-1	TRBJ2-3	.	CASSEPSTDTQYF	TGTGCCAGCAGTGAACCCTCCACAGATACGCAGTATTTT
many	TRBV7-8	TRBJ2-7	.	CASSLTERLGEQYF	TGTGCCAGCAGCTTAACCGAACGTTTAGGCGAGCAGTACTTC
many	TRBV24-1	TRBJ2-7	.	CATSDLRKPYEQYF	TGTGCCACCAGTGATTTGCGAAAACCGTACGAGCAGTACTTC
many	TRBV25-1	TRBJ2-3	TRBD2	CASSEMRQASGRAGADTQYF	TGTGCCAGCAGTGAGATGCGTCAGGCTAGCGGGAGGGCCGGGGCAGATACGCAGTATTTT
many	TRBV7-2	TRBJ2-1	.	CASSRTTYYNEQFF	TGTGCCAGCAGCAGGACTACCTACTACAATGAGCAGTTCTTC
many	TRBV20-1	TRBJ2-3	TRBD1	CSARAGQGSTDTQYF	TGCAGTGCTAGAGCTGGACAGGGGAGCACAGATACGCAGTATTTT
.	TRBV27	TRBJ2-1	.	CASSSRTSSEQFF	TGTGCCAGCAGTTCGCGAACTAGTAGTGAGCAGTTCTTC
many	TRBV12-3/TRBV12-4	TRBJ2-2	.	CASRPVSGELFF	TGTGCCAGCCGCCCAGTGTCCGGGGAGCTGTTTTTT
.	TRBV6-2/TRBV6-3	TRBJ2-1	.	CATGLSSSYNEQFF	TGTGCCACCGGACTGTCGAGCTCCTACAATGAGCAGTTCTTC
.	TRBV30	TRBJ1-2	.	CAWSKPPGAYGYTF	TGTGCCTGGAGTAAGCCCCCGGGTGCATATGGCTACACCTTC
.	TRBV24-1	TRBJ2-7	.	CATSRGNSYEQYF	TGTGCCACCAGTCGTGGCAATTCCTACGAGCAGTACTTC
many	TRBV20-1	TRBJ1-5	.	CSARSQEGAVTNQPQHF	TGCAGTGCTAGATCCCAAGAAGGAGCTGTCACCAATCAGCCCCAGCATTTT
many	TRBV12-3/TRBV12-4	TRBJ2-4	.	CASSPGATQNIQYF	TGTGCCAGCAGTCCCGGGGCTACCCAAAACATTCAGTACTTC
.	TRBV27	TRBJ2-3	.	CASSNSRGDTQYF	TGTGCCAGCAGTAACTCCCGAGGAGATACGCAGTATTTT
many	TRBV18	TRBJ1-2	TRBD1	CASSRDSQNGDGYTF	TGTGCCAGCTCGAGGGACAGTCAAAATGGTGATGGCTACACCTTC
many	TRBV12-3/TRBV12-4	TRBJ2-5	TRBD1	CASSPGTGVVTQYF	TGTGCCAGCAGTCCCGGGACAGGGGTTGTGACCCAGTACTTC
many	TRBV7-9	TRBJ2-7	TRBD2	CASSFGGSGSYEQYF	TGTGCCAGCAGCTTCGGCGGGAGTGGTTCCTACGAGCAGTACTTC
few	TRBV13	TRBJ1-1	.	CASSPWGAQIEAFF	TGTGCCAGCAGCCCATGGGGGGCGCAGATTGAAGCTTTCTTT
many	TRBV6-5	TRBJ2-5	TRBD2	CASSYATSGLETQYF	TGTGCCAGCAGTTACGCGACTAGCGGTTTGGAGACCCAGTACTTC
once	TRBV7-8	TRBJ2-7	.	CASSPGGGGYEQYF	TGTGCCAGCAGCCCAGGGGGAGGGGGATACGAGCAGTACTTC